Following are 9 T cell receptor beta chains from one sample sequenced in a study of cytomegalovirus exposure and HLA in healthy donors. PCR used 60 Vbeta primers and 13 Jbeta primers. The method was immunoSEQ multiplex PCR; TCRdb's version includes in-frame clones alone and lacks a portion of them. The sample holds approximately 150,000 clones; over 80% are singletons and the top ten take 2.5% to 3.5%. The sequenced sample consisted of PBMCs. Receptor source: a woman aged 25-40 years in good health and CMV-seronegative.

This sequence joins TRBV18 and TRBJ2-3; 7 bases fit TRBD2. CDR1 and CDR2 from the germline V gene are KGHSH and LQKENI. Germline trimming cut 6 bases from V and 4 bases from J; bases unmatched to any gene: 7. The CDR3 length is 14 residues. Written as DNA, the CDR3 is TGTGCCAGCTCCTATGGCGGGAGCCCAGATACGCAGTATTTT. Translation gives CASSYGGSPDTQYF.

This chain connects TRBV2 to TRBJ2-4, with 7 bases lining up with TRBD2. The CDR3 is 15 amino acids. V was pared by 4 bases and J by 1 base, with 4 bases of the junction left unmatched. Germline CDR1 SNHLY, CDR2 FYNNEI. The CDR3 sequence: CASSGSSGAKNIQYF. CDR3 bases: TGTGCCAGCAGTGGGTCTAGCGGCGCCAAAAACATTCAGTACTTC.

This clone was recorded many times. The chain carries TRBV6-1 and TRBJ2-1, with 7 bases identical to TRBD2. Trimming cost V 3 bases and J 1 base; bases outside gene matches: 3. Germline CDR1 reads MNHNS; CDR2 reads SASEGT. There are 15 residues in the CDR3. CDR3 region: CASSDLAVSYNEQFF. CDR3 in DNA: TGTGCCAGCAGTGATCTAGCGGTATCCTACAATGAGCAGTTCTTC.

This rearrangement joins TRBV7-9 to TRBJ2-5, with D perhaps matching TRBD2 (5 bases). The end of the DNA is better explained by TRBJ2-7, so the J call may be wrong. The CDR3 runs to 14 residues. Germline V gene data show CDR1 as SEHNR and CDR2 as FQNEAQ (reference sequence). DNA of the CDR3: TGTGCCAGCAGGCCAAGACGGGACTCCTACGAGCAGTACTTC. It is translated as CASRPRRDSYEQYF.

This rearrangement joins TRBV4-2 to TRBJ2-2; 14 bases map to TRBD2. CDR1 and CDR2 (germline): LGHNA, YNFKEQ. This CDR3 comprises 16 residues. V lost 2 bases, J lost 6 bases, and 2 bases stayed unmatched. CDR3 DNA sequence: TGTGCCAGCAGCCAACCGGGACTAGCGGGAGCCGGGGAGCTGTTTTTT. It specifies CASSQPGLAGAGELFF.

In nucleotides, the CDR3 is TGCAGCGTTGAAGATCGGGTTACAATCCGAGGCTCTGGGGCCAACGTCCTGACTTTC. Its protein product is CSVEDRVTIRGSGANVLTF. The gene calls are TRBV29-1 and TRBJ2-6; D not certain. The germline gives CDR1 SQVTM, CDR2 ANQGSEA. The V end lost 0 bases, the J end lost 0 bases, and 18 bases lay between the germline ends. The CDR3 runs 19 residues.

This clone was seen a handful of times. The chain is built from TRBV7-2 and TRBJ2-3, with TRBD1 matching over 7 bases. The CDR3 loop spans 13 amino acids. J was trimmed by 6 bases and V by 1 base; bases with no gene match: 1. Germline V gene lookup returns CDR1 SGHTA and CDR2 FQGNSA. The CDR3: CASSLGRGDTQYF. In DNA form, the CDR3 reads TGTGCCAGCAGCTTAGGCAGGGGGGATACGCAGTATTTT.

The genes are TRBV5-1 and TRBJ1-4; 7 bases agree with TRBD1. Germline CDR1 and CDR2: SGHRS and YFSETQ. The CDR3 has 13 residues. V gave up 3 bases and J gave up 5 bases; unmatched junction bases: 1. As DNA, the CDR3 is TGCGCCAGCAGCTCGGGACAGAATGAAAAACTGTTTTTT. Protein sequence: CASSSGQNEKLFF.

CDR3 protein: CSVSTGVRDQPQHF. CDR3 DNA: TGCAGCGTTTCGACAGGGGTCAGGGATCAGCCCCAGCATTTT. The chain employs TRBV29-1 and TRBJ1-5; 8 bases line up with TRBD1. The CDR3 consists of 14 residues. The trim removed 5 bases at V and 5 bases at J, leaving 8 bases unmatched. CDR1 and CDR2 (germline): SQVTM, ANQGSEA.